This TCR beta chain was obtained from a study of T cell responses to AZD1222 COVID-19 vaccine. TCRdb's table, derived via immunoSEQ multiplex PCR, lists solely in-frame clones and lacks some. The sample has about 78,000 clones, around 90% seen once. The V gene end was trimmed by 4 bases and the J gene end by 5 bases; junction bases not matched to a gene: 8. Looked up from germline, CDR1 is SGHRS and CDR2 is YFSETQ. This CDR3 is 15 amino acids long. The source was peripheral blood, collected on day 0 of MenACWY control vaccination. The rearrangement joins TRBV5-1 to TRBJ2-2; 7 nucleotides align to TRBD1. The TCR originated in an adult in good health. The CDR3 sequence is CASSETGLRTGELFF. As DNA, the CDR3 is TGCGCCAGCAGCGAGACAGGGTTGCGGACCGGGGAGCTGTTTTTT.